This TCR beta chain originates from a study of cytomegalovirus exposure and HLA in healthy donors. Study conclusions and caveats: As immune exposure information, only CMV serostatus was available. Rare TCR sequences dominated, though some public TCRs recurred in many donors.

Trimming stripped 4 bases from V and 5 bases from J, with 18 bases between. The CDR3 extends over 16 amino acids. Germline loops: CDR1 SGHRS, CDR2 YFSETQ. PCR was performed using 60 Vbeta and 13 Jbeta primers. Generated by immunoSEQ multiplex PCR, the TCRdb table keeps only in-frame clones and is missing some. The data hold some 98,000 clones, with about 76% observed a single time. In regard to this clone: Its antigen is undetermined.

The sample comprised PBMCs. The chain links TRBV5-1 to TRBJ2-2, with TRBD1 as a possible D gene (6 bases). This clonotype was sampled from a human donor in good health. CDR3 sequence (DNA): TGCGCCAGCAGCCTTGGTGGTGACAGGCGAACCGGGGAGCTGTTTTTT. Translated, it gives CASSLGGDRRTGELFF.